This section outlines one TCR beta chain sequence together with its context. The data stem from a study of blood T cell repertoires in COVID-19. Overall study context: Sites across the United States, Italy and Spain contributed samples from acute and convalescent COVID-19.

Germline values: CDR1 MNHEY, CDR2 SVGAGI. This CDR3 is 14 amino acids long. V was cut by 5 bases and J by 4 bases, with 11 bases left in between. Method: immunoSEQ multiplex PCR; TCRdb's copy keeps in-frame clones and lacks some. The sample records roughly 180,000 clones, less than 85% being singletons. The sequencing input was peripheral blood. The rearrangement joins TRBV6-5 to TRBJ1-4, with D unclear. The receptor's source is a woman aged 80 or over with active or convalescent COVID-19. The CDR3 DNA sequence: TGTGCCAGCAGTCTCGTAAAACATAATGAAAAACTGTTTTTT. It specifies CASSLVKHNEKLFF.